The 17 T cell receptor beta chains reported below all come from one sample, sequenced in a study of CD8+CD57+ T cells in acquired aplastic anemia. TCR beta VDJ and CDR3 profiling used genomic DNA as template. TCRdb analysed the reads with MiXCR anew, one entry per CDR3 protein. The sample holds hundreds of thousands of distinct CDR3 sequences; around 45% are singletons and the top ten take approximately 8%. All sequencing subjects had displayed CD8+CD57+ cell expansion on flow cytometry. Material for sequencing was sorted CD4+, CD8+, or CD8+CD57+ T cells (not recorded which) from PBMCs. All receptors derive from a human donor with aplastic anemia.

This clonotype was recorded only once. In DNA form, the CDR3 reads TGCAGTGCTAGCAGAGGGGCTGACTACGAGCAGTACTTC. The encoded protein is CSASRGADYEQYF. J is TRBJ2-7 and V is TRBV20-1; D is tentatively TRBD1 or TRBD2 (5 bases each). The CDR3 totals 13 residues. V gave up 3 bases and J gave up 3 bases, with 12 bases separating them. The V gene's germline CDR1 is DFQATT and CDR2 SNEGSKA (reference sequence).

Comments on this clonotype: With a much larger clone just one base away, this may be a read error. The chain couples TRBV5-1 to TRBJ2-2; D is undetermined. The CDR3 sequence is 16 residues long. Germline CDR1 is SGHRS and CDR2 is YFSETQ. Trimming left V 6 bases short and J 4 bases short, with 19 bases between. The DNA for the CDR3 is TGCGCCAGCATGCCCGGCAGAGGACCGATCACCGGGGAGCTGTTTTTT. It codes for CASMPGRGPITGELFF.

This clonotype was seen a handful of times. The chain recombines TRBV27 with TRBJ2-7; D not certain. The CDR3 runs to 16 residues. The germline V and J ends were trimmed by 0 bases and 0 bases, with 12 bases remaining between them. Germline assignment: CDR1 MNHEY and CDR2 SMNVEV (reference sequence). CDR3 sequence reads: CASSLSAALSSYEQYF. CDR3 in DNA: TGTGCCAGCAGTTTATCGGCGGCCTTAAGCTCCTACGAGCAGTACTTC.

This clonotype was seen ten or more times. CDR3 in amino acids: CASSQSLATDTQYF. CDR3 bases: TGCGCCAGCAGCCAATCTCTAGCAACAGATACGCAGTATTTT. The J gene is TRBJ2-3, the V gene TRBV4-1; TRBD2 might be the D (5 bases). The germline gives CDR1 MGHRA, CDR2 YSYEKL. CDR3 length: 14 amino acids. V lost 2 bases and J lost 3, with 9 bases in between.

This clonotype appeared many times. V usage is TRBV30 and J usage is TRBJ1-1; D not certain. Between the trimmed V and J ends, which lost 8 bases and 0 bases, there was a span of 7 bases. The CDR3 loop spans 11 amino acids. Germline V gene data show CDR1 as GTSNPN and CDR2 as SVGIG (reference sequence). CDR3 nucleotides: TGTGCCGGGTCCATGAACACTGAAGCTTTCTTT. Translation gives CAGSMNTEAFF.

The rearrangement joins TRBV29-1 to TRBJ2-5, with TRBD2 matching over 8 bases. The CDR3 extends over 13 amino acids. Trimming removed 4 bases from V and 2 bases from J; junction bases left unmatched: 3. Germline assignment: CDR1 SQVTM and CDR2 ANQGSEA. Here the CDR3 reads CSVVRGAQETQYF. DNA for the CDR3: TGCAGCGTTGTGCGGGGGGCTCAAGAGACCCAGTACTTC.

This clonotype turned up a few times. The chain couples TRBV9 to TRBJ2-1, with D unresolved. V was shortened by 0 bases and J by 3 bases, with 7 bases between the two germline ends. Looked up from germline, CDR1 is SGDLS and CDR2 is YYNGEE. CDR3 length: 14 amino acids. The CDR3: CASSVGGIYNEQFF. In DNA, the CDR3 is TGTGCCAGCAGCGTAGGGGGTATCTACAATGAGCAGTTCTTC.

V usage is TRBV20-1 and J usage is TRBJ2-3; 9 bases fit TRBD2. Germline trimming cut 5 bases from V and 5 bases from J; bases unmatched to any gene: 8. This CDR3 is built from 14 residues. Germline values: CDR1 DFQATT, CDR2 SNEGSKA (reference sequence). In DNA, the CDR3 is TGCAGTGCTTTTAGCGGGAGTGAGATAGATACGCAGTATTTT. Encoded protein: CSAFSGSEIDTQYF.

This clonotype was observed a handful of times. The chain employs TRBV5-6 and TRBJ1-1; D uncertain. Trimming shortened V by 2 bases and J by 0 bases, and 26 bases separated the two germline ends. This CDR3 contains 20 residues. Germline V lookup: CDR1 SGHDT, CDR2 YYEEEE. This chain's CDR3 is CASSFSSGSGLGPLNTEAFF. CDR3 coding DNA: TGTGCCAGCAGCTTTTCTTCGGGTAGCGGTCTCGGCCCCTTGAACACTGAAGCTTTCTTT.

This clonotype was observed at least ten times. The chain couples TRBV13 to TRBJ2-7; D is ambiguous. CDR3 size: 14 residues. Germline V CDR1 and CDR2: PRHDT, FYEKMQ (reference sequence). V shed 2 bases and J shed 6 bases, with 14 bases lying between them. CDR3 region: CASSLIRVASEQYF. In DNA, the CDR3 is TGTGCCAGCAGCTTAATTCGCGTCGCCTCCGAGCAGTACTTC.

In regard to this clonotype: One junction end does not reproduce the germline sequence, and a read error may be involved. The chain has TRBV7-9 and TRBJ1-1; unclear D gene. This CDR3 is built from 14 residues. From germline, CDR1 is SEHNR and CDR2 FQNEAQ (reference sequence). The CDR3 nucleotides read TGTGCCAGCAGCTTAACACGGAAGAACACTAAAGCTTTCTTT. Residues: CASSLTRKNTKAFF.

CDR3 sequence reads: CATSATGRQETQYF. In nucleotides, the CDR3 is TGTGCCACCAGTGCGACAGGGCGGCAAGAGACCCAGTACTTC. V is TRBV24-1 and J is TRBJ2-5; 7 bases fit TRBD1. This CDR3 has 14 amino acids. Germline lookup yields CDR1 KGHDR and CDR2 SFDVKD. The trim removed 5 bases at V and 2 bases at J, leaving 4 bases unmatched.

In this sample, this clonotype turned up many times. The V and J genes are TRBV7-9 and TRBJ1-1; D unclear. The CDR3 loop spans 17 amino acids. The V end lost 1 base, the J end lost 1 base, and 16 bases lay between the germline ends. The germline CDR1 and CDR2 sequences are SEHNR and FQNEAQ (reference sequence). The CDR3 coding sequence is TGTGCCAGCAGCTTAGTGAATCTGATTCAGGCGAACACTGAAGCTTTCTTT. Translated: CASSLVNLIQANTEAFF. Combining the CDR3 with reference TRBV7-9 and TRBJ1-1 gives the whole variable domain DTGVSQNPRHKITKRGQNVTFRCDPISEHNRLYWYRQTLGQGPEFLTYFQNEAQLEKSRLLSDRFSAERPKGSFSTLEIQRTEQGDSAMYLCASSLVNLIQANTEAFFGQGTRLTVV.

A word on this clonotype: One base away lies a much larger clone, so this may be a sequencing read error. Written as DNA, the CDR3 is TGTGCCAGCGGTACCCAGGGGATTACAGATACGCAGTATTTT. Its protein product is CASGTQGITDTQYF. This sequence joins TRBV12-3 or TRBV12-4 and TRBJ2-3, with D possibly being TRBD1 (6 bases). The CDR3 extends over 14 amino acids. The ends were cut back, 8 bases at V and 3 bases at J, with 15 bases in the middle.

The chain joins TRBV19 to TRBJ2-3, with D tentatively TRBD1 or TRBD2 (5 bases each). Germline V CDR1 and CDR2: LNHDA, SQIVND (reference sequence). This CDR3 is built from 14 residues. V lost 3 bases to trimming and J lost 4 bases, with 11 bases between them. The chain's CDR3 is CASSMMGPSDTQYF. DNA for the CDR3: TGTGCCAGTAGTATGATGGGACCCTCAGATACGCAGTATTTT.

V gene TRBV7-2 combines with J gene TRBJ2-6; the match to TRBD1 covers 7 bases. V was clipped by 6 bases and J by 2 bases; unmatched bases: 4. CDR1 is SGHTA, CDR2 FQGNSA, per germline. The CDR3 contains 15 residues. DNA for the CDR3: TGTGCCAGCAGGGACACAGGGGCTGGGGCCAACGTCCTGACTTTC. Its translation is CASRDTGAGANVLTF.

The chain couples TRBV28 to TRBJ1-1; D not certain. The CDR3 has 16 amino acids. Trimming took off 0 bases at V and 4 bases at J, with 15 bases between the two ends. Germline V gene lookup returns CDR1 MDHEN and CDR2 SYDVKM. CDR3 sequence reads: CASSLWQVVSSTEAFF. The CDR3 bases are TGTGCCAGCAGTTTATGGCAGGTTGTCTCGTCCACTGAAGCTTTCTTT.